These T cell receptor beta chains were read from a single sample in a study of cytomegalovirus exposure and HLA in healthy donors. Some clones are missing from TCRdb's copy, which holds only in-frame ones; the method was immunoSEQ multiplex PCR. The sample lists some 91,000 clones; roughly 80% were seen once. The source material was PBMCs. The receptors here all came from a man aged 35-49 years in good health and CMV-seropositive. Both conserved end residues are part of each CDR3. The D gene is left open where the match is weak.

TRBD1,TRBV2,TRBJ2-3,CASSALRTGGENTQYF,TGTGCCAGCAGTGCGCTAAGGACAGGGGGTGAGAATACGCAGTATTTT
TRBD2,TRBV7-2,TRBJ2-5,CASSFRLAGGIWETQYF,TGTGCCAGCAGCTTTCGACTAGCGGGAGGGATTTGGGAGACCCAGTACTTC
-,TRBV5-6,TRBJ2-1,CASSLHYNEQFF,TGTGCCAGCAGCTTGCACTACAATGAGCAGTTCTTC
-,TRBV6-1,TRBJ1-2,CASSETLAGQLVNGYTF,TGTGCCAGCAGTGAGACCCTAGCTGGACAGTTGGTTAATGGCTACACCTTC
TRBD2,TRBV13,TRBJ2-7,CASSSRRTSGGAGPYEQYF,TGTGCCAGCAGCTCCCGGCGGACTAGCGGGGGGGCCGGCCCCTACGAGCAGTACTTC
-,TRBV7-9,TRBJ2-3,CASSQITDTQYF,TGTGCCAGCAGCCAGATCACAGATACGCAGTATTTT
TRBD1,TRBV4-3,TRBJ2-7,CASSQDAAGQGGEQYF,TGCGCCAGCAGCCAAGATGCCGCGGGACAGGGGGGCGAGCAGTACTTC
-,TRBV11-2,TRBJ1-1,CASSLDLDSPRLNTEAFF,TGTGCCAGCAGCTTAGATCTGGACAGCCCGAGGTTGAACACTGAAGCTTTCTTT
TRBD1,TRBV5-1,TRBJ2-1,CASSLAGTGGFGEQFF,TGCGCCAGCAGCTTGGCCGGTACAGGGGGATTTGGTGAGCAGTTCTTC
TRBD1,TRBV19,TRBJ2-7,CASSDRGRYEQYF,TGTGCCAGTTCCGACAGGGGGAGGTACGAGCAGTACTTC
TRBD2,TRBV10-3,TRBJ2-1,CAISGSGGAYEQFF,TGTGCCATCAGTGGTAGCGGGGGGGCCTATGAGCAGTTCTTC